One sample yielded the 9 T cell receptor beta chains listed below, sequenced in a study of graft-versus-host responses after intestinal transplantation. Assay: immunoSEQ multiplex PCR; the TCRdb copy retains only in-frame clones and omits some. The sample has almost 70,000 clones, roughly 92% seen once. This sample comprised bone marrow, obtained 700 to 750 days after intestinal transplantation. The receptors come from a human patient who received an intestinal transplant, so some T cells may come from the graft donor.

Comment on this clone: A read error may produce the germline difference seen at one junction end. The V call is TRBV6-5, the J call TRBJ1-1; D ambiguous. Germline V gene lookup returns CDR1 MNHEY and CDR2 SVGAGI. This CDR3 has 11 amino acids. The CDR3 spells CASSEAKRLRF. As DNA, the CDR3 is TGTGCCAGCAGTGAAGCGAAGCGCCTACGCTTT.

This rearrangement joins TRBV5-6 to TRBJ2-5; D gene unclear. CDR1 SGHDT and CDR2 YYEEEE come from the germline V gene. This CDR3 spans 15 amino acids. V shed 1 base and J shed 5 bases, with 15 bases lying between them. CDR3: CASSLWTEESETQYF. Here the CDR3 DNA reads TGTGCCAGCAGCTTGTGGACCGAGGAGTCGGAGACCCAGTACTTC.

J is TRBJ2-5 and V is TRBV4-2; D is possibly TRBD2 (5 bases). V was pared by 2 bases and J by 1 base, with 11 bases between. The CDR3 consists of 15 residues. The germline V gene encodes CDR1 LGHNA and CDR2 YNFKEQ. CDR3 coding DNA: TGTGCCAGCAGCCAACGGCGGGTAATCCAAGAGACCCAGTACTTC. Amino acid sequence: CASSQRRVIQETQYF.

V usage is TRBV4-1 and J usage is TRBJ2-5; TRBD1 agrees at 10 bases. The CDR3 is made up of 17 amino acids. From germline, CDR1 is MGHRA and CDR2 YSYEKL. J gave up 1 base and V 3 bases, and 8 bases lay outside the gene matches. The CDR3 spells CASSHIRTGGPQETQYF. The CDR3 coding sequence is TGCGCCAGCAGCCACATAAGGACAGGGGGACCCCAAGAGACCCAGTACTTC.

This clone was seen just once. V is TRBV7-3 and J is TRBJ1-2; TRBD1 is a possible D gene (6 bases). CDR1 and CDR2 from the germline V gene are SGHTA and FQGTGA. Trimming pared 2 bases from V and 2 bases from J, leaving 18 bases between. The length of the CDR3 is 17 residues. CDR3 region: CASSLSSIWGPNYGYTF. The CDR3 DNA sequence: TGTGCCAGCAGCTTATCCAGTATCTGGGGGCCGAACTATGGCTACACCTTC.

J is TRBJ2-7 and V is TRBV27; D possibly corresponds to TRBD2 (7 bases). With 5 bases removed from V and 5 bases from J, the gap between germline ends came to 13 bases. The CDR3 runs 13 residues. Germline CDR1 MNHEY, CDR2 SMNVEV (reference sequence). Here the CDR3 DNA reads TGTGCCAGCAGTATGGGGGGGCTAAACGAGCAGTACTTC. Its protein product is CASSMGGLNEQYF.

This chain uses TRBV2 with TRBJ1-5; D call uncertain. The CDR3 length is 15 residues. The V gene lost 3 bases and the J gene lost 0 bases, with 9 bases spanning the gap. Germline-derived CDR1 and CDR2 are SNHLY and FYNNEI. CDR3 residues: CASSDGSHSNQPQHF. The DNA for the CDR3 is TGTGCCAGCAGTGACGGCAGCCATAGCAATCAGCCCCAGCATTTT.

The V gene is TRBV19, the J gene TRBJ1-1; D is ambiguous. The CDR3 is 14 amino acids. Trimming left V 3 bases short and J 0 bases short, with 8 bases between. CDR1 and CDR2 (germline): LNHDA, SQIVND (reference sequence). CDR3 amino acids: CASSIRPMNTEAFF. Here the CDR3 DNA reads TGTGCCAGTAGTATTCGGCCCATGAACACTGAAGCTTTCTTT.

CDR3 nucleotide sequence: TGTGCCAGCAGCTCCTCCCGCAGGGGGCGATATCTCTACGAGCAGTACTTC. Residues: CASSSSRRGRYLYEQYF. The chain has TRBV7-9 and TRBJ2-7, with 8 bases fitting TRBD1. CDR3 length: 17 residues. Germline loops: CDR1 SEHNR, CDR2 FQNEAQ (reference sequence). Trimming cost V 4 bases and J 3 bases; bases outside gene matches: 14.